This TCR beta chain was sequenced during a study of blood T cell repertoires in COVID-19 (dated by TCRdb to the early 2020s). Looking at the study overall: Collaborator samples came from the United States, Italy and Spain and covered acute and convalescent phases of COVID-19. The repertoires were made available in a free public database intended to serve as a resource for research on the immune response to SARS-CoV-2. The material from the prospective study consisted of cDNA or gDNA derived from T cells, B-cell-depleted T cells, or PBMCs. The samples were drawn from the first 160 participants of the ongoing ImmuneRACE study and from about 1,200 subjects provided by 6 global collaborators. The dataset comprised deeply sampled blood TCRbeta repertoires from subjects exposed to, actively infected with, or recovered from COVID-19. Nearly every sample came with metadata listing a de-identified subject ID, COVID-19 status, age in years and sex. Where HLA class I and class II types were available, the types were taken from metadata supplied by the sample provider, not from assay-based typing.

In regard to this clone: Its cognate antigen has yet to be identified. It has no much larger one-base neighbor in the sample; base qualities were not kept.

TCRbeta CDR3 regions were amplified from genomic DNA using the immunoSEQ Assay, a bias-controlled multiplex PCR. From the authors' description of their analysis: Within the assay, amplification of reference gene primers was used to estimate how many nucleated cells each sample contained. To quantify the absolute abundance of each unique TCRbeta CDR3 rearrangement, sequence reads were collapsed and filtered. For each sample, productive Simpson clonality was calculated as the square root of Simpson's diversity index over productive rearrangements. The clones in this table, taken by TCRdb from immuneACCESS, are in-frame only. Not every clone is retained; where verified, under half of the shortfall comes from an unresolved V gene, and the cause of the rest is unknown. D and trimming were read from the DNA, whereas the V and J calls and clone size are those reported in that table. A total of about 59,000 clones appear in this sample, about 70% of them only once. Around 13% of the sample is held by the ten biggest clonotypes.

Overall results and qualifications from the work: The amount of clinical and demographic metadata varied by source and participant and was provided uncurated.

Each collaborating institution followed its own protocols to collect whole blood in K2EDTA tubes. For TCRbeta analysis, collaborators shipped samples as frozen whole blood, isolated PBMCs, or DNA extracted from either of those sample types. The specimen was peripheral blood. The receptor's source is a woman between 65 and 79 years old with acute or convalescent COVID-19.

The CDR3 protein: CASSQGQAGRSPLHF. The sequenced DNA: TGTGCCAGCAGCCAAGGTCAGGCAGGGAGGTCACCCCTCCACTTT. This chain is built from TRBV3-1 (or the pseudogene TRBV3-2) and TRBJ1-6; a weak D assignment points to TRBD1 (5 bases agree). From its cysteine to its phenylalanine, the CDR3 spans 15 amino acids. Solely the CDR3 DNA is kept, with 45 bases framed from the first base. In the germline V gene (reference sequence), CDR1 corresponds to LGHDT and CDR2 to YNNKEL. A distance of 14 bases separates the germline ends of V and J, which lose 1 base and 10 bases respectively.